This is a list of T cell receptor beta chains from one sample in a study of response to subunit inactivated influenza vaccine. From the RT-PCR reads, TCRdb called clonotypes with MiXCR, one entry per CDR3 protein. The data contain about half a million distinct CDR3 sequences, approximately 7.7% of them seen just once; the ten biggest clones take up 10% to 15%. Sample: PBMCs from blood, taken around 2 years after vaccination. Source of these receptors: a man aged 50 to 75 who received an inactivated influenza vaccine. Both conserved end residues are part of each CDR3. The D gene is left open where the match is weak.

j_gene	v_gene	d_gene	CDR3aa
TRBJ1-1	TRBV5-6	-	CASSLGIHTEAFF
TRBJ2-5	TRBV28	TRBD2	CASSTTSIETQYF
TRBJ2-3	TRBV12-3/TRBV12-4	TRBD2	CASSGTSGSGTDTQYF
TRBJ2-5	TRBV28	-	CASSLQGLRSFQETQYF
TRBJ2-5	TRBV7-7	TRBD1	CASSLHTGAETQYF
TRBJ2-7	TRBV19	-	CASRVTATSYEQYF
TRBJ1-1	TRBV6-5	-	CASSSIGTEAFF
TRBJ2-5	TRBV5-1	-	CASSLGAGPYQETQYF
TRBJ2-3	TRBV7-9	TRBD1	CASSSATGPTDTQYF
TRBJ1-4	TRBV4-1	TRBD1	CASSLDRVGGEKLFF
TRBJ2-3	TRBV6-6	-	CASSYPETDTQYF
TRBJ2-3	TRBV29-1	TRBD1	CSALRGTGGGTQYF
TRBJ2-7	TRBV10-3	-	CAISESKRANSYEQYF
TRBJ2-5	TRBV20-1	TRBD2	CSARDFRGGHQETQYF
TRBJ2-3	TRBV6-5	-	CASSYSAGGDTQYF
TRBJ1-2	TRBV29-1	TRBD1	CSVVSGGGYYGYTF
TRBJ2-1	TRBV20-1	TRBD1	CSARPSDRGFYNEQFF
TRBJ1-1	TRBV15	-	CATSREGGVGNTEAFF
TRBJ2-7	TRBV6-2/TRBV6-3	TRBD1	CASSYPPGTAYYEQYF
TRBJ1-1	TRBV2	-	CASSVGDTGWATEAFF
TRBJ2-7	TRBV4-3	-	CASSQDNQGPLEQYF
TRBJ2-7	TRBV4-3	TRBD1	CASSQDYPWTGGRYEQYF
TRBJ2-7	TRBV7-9	TRBD1	CASSVRDRAYEQYF
TRBJ2-7	TRBV6-2/TRBV6-3	-	CASSYLWSSYEQYF
TRBJ1-1	TRBV20-1	TRBD1	CSAGTFSTGRPEAFF